This T cell receptor (beta chain) was sequenced during a study of T cell repertoires in cytomegalovirus infection (dated by TCRdb to the late 2010s). In the study overall: Recently identified HLA-C-restricted CMV epitopes, whose presentation resists viral immunomodulation, were targeted by peptide stimulations together with well-studied HLA-B-restricted epitopes. Because public TCR beta signatures pointed to carriage of CMV infection together with the matching HLA type, the HLA type of each donor mattered for the analysis.

Points on this clonotype: What antigen it recognizes has not been identified. The sample holds no much larger clone one base away, and base qualities are not on file.

Explained via the paper, the treatment or condition label denotes: in vitro stimulation with specific CMV peptide epitopes to enrich CMV-specific T cells. Broader findings and caveats from the paper: Carriers of CMV infection plus the relevant HLA type were discriminated by the cumulative frequency of public TCR beta family members in the study cohort and in an independent roughly 380-donor cohort. In the ex vivo response, HLA-C-restricted CMV-specific TCR beta clonotypes were dominant, and in two of eight donors the single most frequent clonotype came from this HLA-C-restricted group.

The reads were generated on an Illumina HiSeq 1500. TCRdb ran its own pipeline on the public reads, namely fastp trimming at Q25 and MiXCR clone calling, and kept in-frame beta chains. Entries are consolidated by CDR3 protein sequence, retaining the most common genes and DNA. Counted in this sample were approximately 1,000,000 distinct CDR3 sequences; around a third of them appeared once. More than 13% of the sample comes from the top ten. V was cut back by 7 bases and J by 3 bases, leaving a gap of 19 bases between them. Spanning cysteine to phenylalanine, the CDR3 consists of 16 amino acids. The sequence is cut down to CDR3 DNA, 48 bases in frame from base 1. CDR1 and CDR2 are drawn from the germline V gene (reference sequence): LNHDA, SQIVND.

In this chain, TRBV19 is recombined with TRBJ2-1; the D call is tentative, TRBD1 or TRBD2, as each matches 5 bases. The source material was cultured CD8+ T cells from PBMCs, sampled from culture after CMV antigen stimulation. The TCR was taken from a human donor in good health (CMV status not recorded). Some clones in this sample may be carry-over from other donors' samples. CDR3 protein: CASTPFFGDHYNEQFF. The nucleotide sequence reads TGTGCCAGTACCCCTTTTTTCGGGGACCACTACAATGAGCAGTTCTTC.